The 8 T cell receptor beta chains below come from one sample, sequenced in a study of blood T cells in healthy people across ages. Primers used in a second PCR of roughly 6 to 11 cycles were a sample-barcoded 5' primer and a J-beta primer mix. TCRdb redid the calling of the 5' RACE reads with MiXCR, one entry per CDR3 protein. Here the sample spans approximately 1.5 million distinct CDR3 sequences, 35% to 45% being singletons. The specimen sequenced was blood. These receptors were taken from a woman aged 18-29 years in good health.

This clonotype was seen once. The chain combines TRBV27 with TRBJ1-1; D uncertain. The CDR3 is 15 residues long. Trimming shortened V by 0 bases and J by 0 bases, and 8 bases separated the two germline ends. Germline V lookup: CDR1 MNHEY, CDR2 SMNVEV (reference sequence). In nucleotides, the CDR3 is TGTGCCAGCAGTTTATCGGTCGTGATGAACACTGAAGCTTTCTTT. Protein product: CASSLSVVMNTEAFF.

This clonotype was counted ten times or more. The chain is built from TRBV25-1 and TRBJ2-3; 8 bases are shared with TRBD2. This CDR3 has 14 amino acids. CDR1 and CDR2 from the germline V gene are MGHDK and SYGVNS. The J segment lost 6 bases and the V segment lost 3 bases, leaving 5 bases of the junction unmatched. The CDR3 DNA sequence: TGTGCCAGCAGTGACCCAGCGGGAGTTGATACGCAGTATTTT. It is translated as CASSDPAGVDTQYF. Variable domain in full (rest from reference TRBV25-1 and TRBJ2-3): EADIYQTPRYLVIGTGKKITLECSQTMGHDKMYWYQQDPGMELHLIHYSYGVNSTEKGDLSSESTVSRIRTEHFPLTLESARPSHTSQYLCASSDPAGVDTQYFGPGTRLTVL.

In this sample, this clonotype turned up a few times. This rearrangement joins TRBV7-2 to TRBJ2-3; 8 bases are a match to TRBD2. CDR3 length: 13 amino acids. CDR1 is SGHTA and CDR2 is FQGNSA in the germline V gene. The V segment lost 7 bases and the J segment 4 bases; nucleotides outside the gene matches: 4. The CDR3 bases are TGTGCCAGCACCAGCGGGAGACCAGATACGCAGTATTTT. Its protein product is CASTSGRPDTQYF.

This rearrangement joins TRBV6-2 or TRBV6-3 to TRBJ2-5, with D perhaps assigned TRBD1 or TRBD2 (5 bases each). CDR3 length equals 13 residues. V gave up 6 bases and J gave up 4 bases, with 12 bases separating them. From germline, CDR1 is MNHEY and CDR2 SVGEGT. This chain's CDR3 is CASSRERRETQYF. In DNA form, the CDR3 reads TGTGCCAGCAGCAGGGAGAGGAGAGAGACCCAGTACTTC.

The chain links TRBV12-3 or TRBV12-4 to TRBJ1-5; D is uncertain. Trimming shortened V by 2 bases and J by 3 bases, and 5 bases separated the two germline ends. This CDR3 has 13 residues. The CDR3 spells CASSLQPNQPQHF. CDR3 nucleotides: TGTGCCAGCAGTTTACAGCCCAATCAGCCCCAGCATTTT.

The chain uses TRBV7-9 and TRBJ2-5, with D possibly TRBD2 on 6 matching bases. The V gene lost 5 bases and the J gene lost 11 bases, with 24 bases spanning the gap. CDR1 and CDR2 (germline): SEHNR, FQNEAQ (reference sequence). The CDR3 spans 15 residues. DNA for the CDR3: TGTGCCAGCAGCCCGGTGGGAGGCTTGTCGTTTGAGCAGTACTTC. Amino acids: CASSPVGGLSFEQYF.

Comment on this clonotype: A far larger clone is one base from this, pointing to a likely read error. The chain employs TRBV25-1 and TRBJ2-3, with D unresolved. Trimming stripped 6 bases from V and 3 bases from J, with 4 bases between. This CDR3 region has 11 residues. The germline V gene has CDR1 MGHDK and CDR2 SYGVNS. This chain's CDR3 is CASRCTDTQYF. The CDR3 nucleotides are TGTGCCAGCAGATGTACAGATACGCAGTATTTT.

In this sample, this clonotype turned up a few times. This chain uses TRBV6-2 or TRBV6-3 with TRBJ2-7; the D gene could be TRBD1 or TRBD2 (6 bases each). This CDR3 is built from 14 residues. The germline V gene encodes CDR1 MNHEY and CDR2 SVGEGT. V lost 6 bases and J lost 0, with 12 bases in between. The CDR3 sequence: CASSGGHNSYEQYF. The CDR3 nucleotides are TGTGCCAGCAGCGGGGGACATAACTCCTACGAGCAGTACTTC.